This is a list of T cell receptor beta chains from one sample in a study of OX40 agonist ivuxolimab in advanced cancers. Libraries were prepared by immunoSEQ multiplex PCR; TCRdb keeps only in-frame clonotypes and omits some of them. The table has about 70,000 clones, about 89% seen once. The material sequenced was CD4+ or CD8+ T cells sorted from blood, taken in a trial of the OX40 agonist ivuxolimab. The receptors were sampled from an adult with an advanced solid tumor such as melanoma, head and neck, liver or kidney cancer. Both conserved end residues are part of each CDR3. D genes are given only for firm matches. Some rows mark clone size as missing; the rest say once, few, many or name a class of expanded clone.

size | J | D | V | DNA | CDR3
. | TRBJ2-1 | . | TRBV23-1 | TGCGCCAGCAGTCTACTTTCCCGGGAGTGGAGCTACAATGAGCAGTTCTTC | CASSLLSREWSYNEQFF
. | TRBJ1-1 | . | TRBV7-9 | TGTGCCAGCAGCTTAGCGAATTGGAACACTGAAGCTTTCTTT | CASSLANWNTEAFF
. | TRBJ2-7 | . | TRBV19 | TGTGCCAGTAGTGCCTCGGGGGAGGCAGTAGGGGTTCAGTACTTC | CASSASGEAVGVQYF
. | TRBJ2-1 | . | TRBV20-1 | TGCAGTGCTAGACTAGCGAATGAGCAGTTCTTC | CSARLANEQFF
. | TRBJ2-7 | TRBD1 | TRBV19 | TGTGCCAGTAGTCCAGGACAGGGGATAAACGAGCAGTACTTC | CASSPGQGINEQYF
. | TRBJ2-5 | . | TRBV4-1 | TGCGCCAGCAGCCAAGTTGGCGAAGAGACCCAGTACTTC | CASSQVGEETQYF
. | TRBJ1-2 | . | TRBV28 | TGTGCCAGCAGACAACAGGGTTTAAACTATGGCTACACCTTC | CASRQQGLNYGYTF
. | TRBJ2-7 | TRBD2 | TRBV2 | TGTGCCAGCAGTGAGGGGACTAGCGGTTTCTCCTACGAGCAGTACTTC | CASSEGTSGFSYEQYF
. | TRBJ1-2 | . | TRBV30 | TGTGCCTGGAGTACCACAGGGATTGGCGGCTACACCTTC | CAWSTTGIGGYTF
once | TRBJ2-6 | . | TRBV12-5 | TGTGCTAGTGGTTTGGGCCCCGACGTCCTGACTTTC | CASGLGPDVLTF
. | TRBJ2-7 | . | TRBV13 | TGTGCCAGCAGCCCCCCCCACTCAACCTACGAGCAGTACTTC | CASSPPHSTYEQYF
. | TRBJ1-3 | . | TRBV21-1 | TGTGCCAGCAGCAAGCGTTTTCCTAGCTCTGGAAACACCATATATTTT | CASSKRFPSSGNTIYF
few | TRBJ2-7 | . | TRBV11-3 | TGTGCCAGCAGACTGACGGGAACCTACGAGCAGTACTTC | CASRLTGTYEQYF
. | TRBJ2-5 | . | TRBV6-5 | TGTGCCAGCAGTTACGCCGACCAAGAGACCCAGTACTTC | CASSYADQETQYF
. | TRBJ2-5 | . | TRBV9 | TGTGCCAGCAGCCCCAGGGGGGGAGAGGGAGAGACCCAGTACTTC | CASSPRGGEGETQYF
. | TRBJ1-2 | . | TRBV28 | TGTGCCAGCAGTTTCTTGGAAGGCTACACCTTC | CASSFLEGYTF
. | TRBJ2-7 | TRBD1 | TRBV11-3 | TGTGCCAGCAGCACGAGACAGGGGGTTGGGGAGCAGTACTTC | CASSTRQGVGEQYF
. | TRBJ2-7 | TRBD1 | TRBV28 | TGTGCCAGCGCCCCGGGGACAGCTTTCTACGAGCAGTACTTC | CASAPGTAFYEQYF
. | TRBJ2-7 | . | TRBV27 | TGTGCCAGCAGTTTAACCGGAAGGCCCAGCCCCTACGAGCAGTACTTC | CASSLTGRPSPYEQYF
. | TRBJ1-4 | TRBD1 | TRBV2 | TGTGCCAGCAGTGAAGTGGGCAGGGGGCGGGAAAAACTGTTTTTT | CASSEVGRGREKLFF
. | TRBJ2-5 | . | TRBV4-1 | TGCGCCAGCAGCCAAGCCCCCCCCGGGGGCTACGAGACCCAGTACTTC | CASSQAPPGGYETQYF
. | TRBJ1-2 | . | TRBV29-1 | TGCAGCGTTGAACGGCTGACAGAGACCGTGAACAATGGCTACACCTTC | CSVERLTETVNNGYTF